One TCR beta chain is described in this entry. As yet, its antigen is unknown. Germline-derived CDR1 and CDR2 are SGHDN and FVKESK. The CDR3 is 15 residues long. The ends were cut back, 0 bases at V and 4 bases at J, with 12 bases in the middle. The sample comes from a study of OX40 agonist ivuxolimab in advanced cancers. Looking at the study overall: Patients were dosed intravenously with ivuxolimab at 0.01 to 10 mg/kg every 2 weeks. A mean age of roughly 62 years, range roughly 23 to 85, was recorded, and 82.7% were male. General study findings and limits: Fewer expanded clones were found on average in CD4+ than in CD8+ T cells. Clones of CD4+ and CD8+ blood T cells grew by week 6 at doses of 0.1 to 3.0 mg/kg.

Generated by immunoSEQ multiplex PCR, the TCRdb table keeps only in-frame clones and is missing some. Counted here are over 35,000 clones, approximately 80% occurring once; the ten biggest clones make up roughly 24%. The rearrangement links TRBV14 to TRBJ1-2; no clear D. The clonotype originates from an adult with an advanced solid tumor such as melanoma, head and neck, liver or kidney cancer. The source material was CD4+ or CD8+ T cells sorted from blood, sampled in a trial of the OX40 agonist ivuxolimab. The CDR3, as DNA: TGTGCCAGCAGCCAAGAATCGTGGGCCACCTATGGCTACACCTTC. Protein: CASSQESWATYGYTF.